These 18 T cell receptor beta chains share one sample of origin, sequenced in a study of blood T cell repertoires in COVID-19. Sequenced by immunoSEQ multiplex PCR; TCRdb stores in-frame clones only, minus some. The sample gives hundreds of thousands of clones, approximately 84% of which show up once; around 2.1% is in the top ten. The sequenced material came from peripheral blood. These receptors originate from a woman in her thirties who had recovered from COVID-19.

The CDR3 nucleotides read TGTGCCAGCAGACCCTCCGGGACAGGGGGCTTCGATGAGCAGTTCTTC. Protein sequence: CASRPSGTGGFDEQFF. The chain joins TRBV2 to TRBJ2-1; 12 nucleotides line up with TRBD1. Trimming removed 6 bases from V and 8 bases from J; junction bases left unmatched: 11. This CDR3 contains 16 residues. The germline gives CDR1 SNHLY, CDR2 FYNNEI.

About this clone: The junction departs from germline at one end; a sequencing error may be responsible. The chain links TRBV7-8 to TRBJ1-5; D uncertain. The CDR3 has 13 amino acids. Germline-derived CDR1 and CDR2 are SGHVS and FQNEAQ. The CDR3: CASSWSSDQPQHF. The CDR3 DNA sequence: TGTGCCAGCAGCTGGAGTAGCGATCAGCCCCAGCATTTT.

This clone was seen more than once but under ten times. The genes are TRBV5-6 and TRBJ2-1; TRBD2 matches at 11 bases. The CDR3 runs to 16 residues. Unmatched junction bases numbered 10, after V lost 4 bases and J lost 7 bases. Germline V lookup: CDR1 SGHDT, CDR2 YYEEEE. The CDR3 loop is CASSALLAGEGNEQFF. As DNA, the CDR3 is TGTGCCAGCAGCGCCTTACTAGCGGGGGAAGGAAATGAGCAGTTCTTC.

This chain links TRBV11-3 with TRBJ2-1; 14 positions agree with TRBD2. After removal of 4 bases from V and 7 bases from J, the junction contained 12 bases not matched to a gene. The CDR3 loop spans 18 amino acids. Germline values: CDR1 SGHNT, CDR2 YENEEA. The DNA for the CDR3 is TGTGCCAGCAGCTCGGCCGGGACTAGCGGGGGATCTAGGAATGAGCAGTTCTTC. This translates into CASSSAGTSGGSRNEQFF.

J is TRBJ2-7 and V is TRBV4-1, with 7 positions matching TRBD2. The CDR3 covers 17 residues. V was clipped by 0 bases and J by 0 bases; unmatched bases: 8. Germline loops: CDR1 MGHRA, CDR2 YSYEKL. The CDR3 here is CASSQEGLADSSYEQYF. For the CDR3, the DNA is TGCGCCAGCAGCCAAGAGGGGCTAGCGGATAGCTCCTACGAGCAGTACTTC.

The chain employs TRBV9 and TRBJ2-5; maybe TRBD2 (5 bases). This CDR3 spans 17 amino acids. V was cut by 0 bases and J by 6 bases, with 21 bases left in between. Germline V CDR1 and CDR2: SGDLS, YYNGEE. CDR3 coding DNA: TGTGCCAGCAGCGTAGCGATCGGAGGTATCAGCAGCCAGACCCAGTACTTC. It is translated as CASSVAIGGISSQTQYF.

This chain joins TRBV9 and TRBJ1-2; perhaps TRBD1 as D (5 bases). The CDR3 loop spans 16 amino acids. Between the trimmed V and J ends, which lost 1 base and 5 bases, there was a span of 18 bases. Looked up from germline, CDR1 is SGDLS and CDR2 is YYNGEE. Here the CDR3 reads CASSVPPGGGWYGYTF. CDR3 nucleotides: TGTGCCAGCAGCGTACCGCCCGGGGGGGGGTGGTATGGCTACACCTTC.

A few counts support this clone. Other DNA sequences in this sample translate to the same CDR3. The chain has TRBV19 and TRBJ1-5, with 7 bases fitting TRBD1. The CDR3 runs to 15 residues. V gave up 3 bases and J gave up 2 bases; unmatched junction bases: 4. Germline V gives CDR1 LNHDA, CDR2 SQIVND (reference sequence). CDR3 in DNA: TGTGCCAGTAGTATTCGACAGGGTGGCAATCAGCCCCAGCATTTT. This gives the protein CASSIRQGGNQPQHF.

The V call is TRBV5-5, the J call TRBJ1-5, with D unresolved. Trimming pared 3 bases from V and 4 bases from J, leaving 11 bases between. CDR1 and CDR2 from the germline V gene are SGHKS and YYEKEE (reference sequence). This CDR3 spans 14 amino acids. The CDR3 DNA follows: TGTGCCAGCAGCTCGGCGGCCTTGAATCAGCCCCAGCATTTT. Encoded protein: CASSSAALNQPQHF.

J is TRBJ1-5 and V is TRBV5-1; the D is unclear. The V gene's germline CDR1 is SGHRS and CDR2 YFSETQ. V was pared by 0 bases and J by 2 bases, with 9 bases between. The CDR3 contains 15 residues. For the CDR3, the DNA is TGCGCCAGCAGCTTGGACGGGGAGGGCAATCAGCCCCAGCATTTT. As protein: CASSLDGEGNQPQHF.

The chain uses TRBV27 and TRBJ2-7; TRBD2 agrees at 8 bases. CDR1 and CDR2 from the germline V gene are MNHEY and SMNVEV (reference sequence). V trimming: 3 bases; J trimming: 6 bases; junction bases outside the gene matches: 7. The CDR3 contains 14 residues. The CDR3 DNA sequence: TGTGCCAGCAGTTTGCAGGGGACTAGTGGCGAGCAGTACTTC. Translating gives CASSLQGTSGEQYF.

The CDR3 bases are TGTGCCAGCAGTTTTGGGGCGGGGCTATACAATGAGCAGTTCTTC. Amino acid sequence: CASSFGAGLYNEQFF. V is TRBV27 and J is TRBJ2-1, with D possibly being TRBD2 (6 bases). Germline values: CDR1 MNHEY, CDR2 SMNVEV (reference sequence). CDR3 length: 15 amino acids. V lost 3 bases to trimming and J lost 4 bases, with 13 bases between them.

This clone has just one count. This rearrangement joins TRBV10-3 to TRBJ2-5; 10 nucleotides match TRBD1. This CDR3 contains 14 residues. Germline V gene data show CDR1 as ENHRY and CDR2 as SYGVKD. The trim removed 4 bases at V and 7 bases at J, leaving 6 bases unmatched. The CDR3 region is CAISGDRGRGTQYF. For the CDR3, the DNA is TGTGCCATCAGTGGAGACAGGGGGCGAGGGACCCAGTACTTC.

The rearrangement links TRBV7-8 to TRBJ2-7; D remains ambiguous. With 1 base removed from V and 5 bases from J, the gap between germline ends came to 9 bases. CDR3 size: 13 residues. Germline V gives CDR1 SGHVS, CDR2 FQNEAQ. CDR3 sequence (DNA): TGTGCCAGCAGCTTAGTACCTCTAAACGAGCAGTACTTC. Translation: CASSLVPLNEQYF.

The rearrangement links TRBV19 to TRBJ1-1; unclear D gene. The germline V gene encodes CDR1 LNHDA and CDR2 SQIVND (reference sequence). The CDR3 is made up of 13 amino acids. The V end was cut by 1 base, the J end by 0 bases, with 3 bases between. The CDR3 bases are TGTGCCAGTAGTATAGCGTTGAACACTGAAGCTTTCTTT. Translated, it gives CASSIALNTEAFF.

This clone showed up just a few times. This chain connects TRBV7-9 to TRBJ2-7; TRBD1 matches at 8 bases. The CDR3 runs to 17 residues. CDR1 SEHNR and CDR2 FQNEAQ come from the germline V gene (reference sequence). V was clipped by 5 bases and J by 0 bases; unmatched bases: 12. The CDR3 here is CASSPRTGKRSSYEQYF. CDR3 nucleotides: TGTGCCAGCAGCCCTCGGACAGGGAAGAGGAGCTCCTACGAGCAGTACTTC.

Notes on this clone: The junction departs from germline at one end; a sequencing error may be responsible. V and J are TRBV4-1 and TRBJ1-2; 7 nucleotides agree with TRBD1. This CDR3 has 12 residues. Per the germline V gene, CDR1 is MGHRA and CDR2 is YSYEKL. The CDR3 protein is CASSQDPTGPQF. For the CDR3, the DNA is TGCGCCAGCAGCCAAGACCCGACAGGGCCTCAATTC.

This sequence joins TRBV2 and TRBJ2-3; D is ambiguous. CDR3 length equals 11 residues. The V end lost 8 bases, the J end lost 4 bases, and 7 bases lay between the germline ends. Germline CDR1 and CDR2: SNHLY and FYNNEI. The CDR3 nucleotides are TGTGCCAGCTCCTTTGCAGATACGCAGTATTTT. Translating gives CASSFADTQYF.